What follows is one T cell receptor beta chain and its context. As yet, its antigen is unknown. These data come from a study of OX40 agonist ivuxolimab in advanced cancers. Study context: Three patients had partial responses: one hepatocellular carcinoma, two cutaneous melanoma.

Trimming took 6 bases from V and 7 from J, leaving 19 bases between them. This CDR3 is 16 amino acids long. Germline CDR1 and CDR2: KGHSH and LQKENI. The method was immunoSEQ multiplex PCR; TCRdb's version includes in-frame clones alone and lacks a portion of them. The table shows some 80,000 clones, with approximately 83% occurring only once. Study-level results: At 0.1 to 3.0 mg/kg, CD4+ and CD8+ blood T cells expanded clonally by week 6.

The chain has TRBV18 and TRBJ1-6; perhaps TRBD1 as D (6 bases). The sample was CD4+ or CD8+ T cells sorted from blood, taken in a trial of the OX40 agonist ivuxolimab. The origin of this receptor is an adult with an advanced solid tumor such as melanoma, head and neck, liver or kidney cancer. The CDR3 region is CASSQDSSPMNSPLHF. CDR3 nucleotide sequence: TGTGCCAGCTCCCAGGACAGCTCCCCTATGAATTCACCCCTCCACTTT.